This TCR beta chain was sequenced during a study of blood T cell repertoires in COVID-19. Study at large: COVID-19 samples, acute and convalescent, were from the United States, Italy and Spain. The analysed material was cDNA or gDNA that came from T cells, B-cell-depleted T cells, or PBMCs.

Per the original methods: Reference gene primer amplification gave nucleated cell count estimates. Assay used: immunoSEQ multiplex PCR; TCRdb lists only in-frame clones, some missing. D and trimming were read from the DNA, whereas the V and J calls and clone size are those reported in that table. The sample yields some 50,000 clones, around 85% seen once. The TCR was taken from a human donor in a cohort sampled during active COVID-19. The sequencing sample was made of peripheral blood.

The CDR3, as DNA: TGTGCCAGCTCGTCCGACAGGAACACTGAAGCTTTCTTT. Translated: CASSSDRNTEAFF. This chain connects TRBV18 to TRBJ1-1; tentatively, D is TRBD1 (5 bases). This CDR3 has 13 amino acids. Germline CDR1 and CDR2: KGHSH and LQKENI. V lost 6 bases, J lost 1 base, and 9 bases lay in between.